What follows are 32 T cell receptor beta chains derived from one specimen sequenced in a study of blood T cell repertoires in COVID-19. Here immunoSEQ multiplex PCR was the method, and the copy in TCRdb shows in-frame clones only, minus some. The table has around 310,000 clones, almost 90% seen once. Sequencing was performed on peripheral blood. These receptors came from a woman in her forties with COVID-19, enrolled during active disease.

The J gene is TRBJ2-3, the V gene TRBV11-2; tentatively, D is TRBD2 (5 bases). The germline V gene encodes CDR1 SGHAT and CDR2 FQNNGV. Trimming cost V 0 bases and J 6 bases, with 7 bases left between them. The CDR3 runs 13 residues. The CDR3 sequence: CASSLDRGDTQYF. CDR3 bases: TGTGCCAGCAGCTTAGATAGAGGGGATACGCAGTATTTT.

Only one count was recorded for this clone. The chain has TRBV5-1 and TRBJ2-7, with D possibly being TRBD1 (6 bases). Germline assignment: CDR1 SGHRS and CDR2 YFSETQ. V was clipped by 2 bases and J by 3 bases, with 12 bases between them. The CDR3 runs 14 residues. The CDR3 coding sequence is TGCGCCAGCAGCTTCGAGACAGGACTCTACGAGCAGTACTTC. Its protein product is CASSFETGLYEQYF.

As for this clone: Other nucleotide sequences from this sample produce the same CDR3. The chain recombines TRBV18 with TRBJ1-1; no clear D gene. The germline gives CDR1 KGHSH, CDR2 LQKENI. The CDR3 is 13 residues long. Trimming cost V 2 bases and J 1 base, with 5 bases left between them. The CDR3 bases are TGTGCCAGCTCACCAAGCCCGAACACTGAAGCTTTCTTT. Translating it yields CASSPSPNTEAFF. The entire variable domain, with the rest obtained from reference TRBV18 and TRBJ1-1, is as follows: NAGVMQNPRHLVRRRGQEARLRCSPMKGHSHVYWYRQLPEEGLKFMVYLQKENIIDESGMPKERFSAEFPKEGPSILRIQQVVRGDSAAYFCASSPSPNTEAFFGQGTRLTVV.

This clone was seen only once. The chain recombines TRBV6-5 with TRBJ1-2; TRBD1 might be the D (6 bases). The V end was cut by 10 bases, the J end by 4 bases, with 19 bases between. CDR1 is MNHEY, CDR2 SVGAGI, per germline. This CDR3 spans 14 amino acids. The CDR3 is CATRGGVYLYGYTF. CDR3 DNA: TGTGCCACCCGAGGGGGAGTCTACCTCTATGGCTACACCTTC.

This chain uses TRBV6-5 with TRBJ2-7, with TRBD1 as a possible D gene (6 bases). The CDR3 covers 14 residues. Germline loops: CDR1 MNHEY, CDR2 SVGAGI. V shed 6 bases and J shed 1 base, with 13 bases lying between them. The CDR3 spells CASRITGISYEQYF. The CDR3 nucleotides read TGTGCCAGCAGAATTACAGGGATTTCCTACGAGCAGTACTTC.

V gene TRBV19 combines with J gene TRBJ1-5; 7 positions match TRBD1. Per the germline V gene, CDR1 is LNHDA and CDR2 is SQIVND (reference sequence). Unmatched junction bases numbered 3, after V lost 6 bases and J lost 1 base. CDR3 length: 14 residues. The CDR3 region is CASRLTGSNQPQHF. The CDR3 DNA reads TGTGCCAGTAGACTGACAGGGAGCAATCAGCCCCAGCATTTT.

V usage is TRBV27 and J usage is TRBJ1-6, with TRBD1 as a possible D gene (5 bases). Germline assignment: CDR1 MNHEY and CDR2 SMNVEV (reference sequence). The CDR3 covers 17 residues. The germline V and J ends were trimmed by 3 bases and 4 bases, with 16 bases remaining between them. The CDR3 nucleotides read TGTGCCAGCAGTTTTTTCGGCGGGACCACGTATAATTCACCCCTCCACTTT. It encodes CASSFFGGTTYNSPLHF.

J is TRBJ1-2 and V is TRBV28; 10 bases fit TRBD1. The CDR3 is 12 residues long. Per the germline V gene, CDR1 is MDHEN and CDR2 is SYDVKM. J was trimmed by 8 bases and V by 10 bases; bases with no gene match: 7. In nucleotides, the CDR3 is TGTGCCACTGGGACAGGGGTGATCGGCTACACCTTC. It encodes CATGTGVIGYTF.

The genes are TRBV7-6 and TRBJ2-5; D uncertain. From germline, CDR1 is SGHVS and CDR2 FNYEAQ. Trimming left V 5 bases short and J 2 bases short, with 9 bases between. This CDR3 contains 13 residues. CDR3 protein: CASSRTGQETQYF. DNA for the CDR3: TGTGCCAGCAGCCGAACCGGGCAAGAGACCCAGTACTTC.

This clone has a single count. The genes are TRBV11-2 and TRBJ2-5, with 15 bases identical to TRBD2. The CDR3 loop spans 15 amino acids. Germline assignment: CDR1 SGHAT and CDR2 FQNNGV. V dropped 4 bases and J dropped 5; count of bases not matched to a gene: 2. CDR3 DNA sequence: TGTGCCAGCAGCTACGGGACTAGCGGGAGGGAGACCCAGTACTTC. The encoded protein is CASSYGTSGRETQYF.

The J gene is TRBJ2-5, the V gene TRBV7-3; 7 bases match TRBD1. Per the germline V gene, CDR1 is SGHTA and CDR2 is FQGTGA. CDR3 length: 15 residues. The V gene end was trimmed by 5 bases and the J gene end by 4 bases; junction bases not matched to a gene: 10. DNA for the CDR3: TGTGCCAGCAGCGAGGGGACAGTTCAGGGAGAGACCCAGTACTTC. Its translation: CASSEGTVQGETQYF. The entire variable domain, with the rest obtained from reference TRBV7-3 and TRBJ2-5, is as follows: GAGVSQTPSNKVTEKGKYVELRCDPISGHTALYWYRQSLGQGPEFLIYFQGTGAADDSGLPNDRFFAVRPEGSVSTLKIQRTERGDSAVYLCASSEGTVQGETQYFGPGTRLLVL.

The chain carries TRBV6-5 and TRBJ2-1; 9 bases align to TRBD2. Germline V gene data show CDR1 as MNHEY and CDR2 as SVGAGI. The V gene end was trimmed by 5 bases and the J gene end by 7 bases; junction bases not matched to a gene: 9. This CDR3 comprises 15 residues. The CDR3 sequence: CASSIAGEVWNEQFF. As DNA, the CDR3 is TGTGCCAGCAGTATAGCGGGAGAGGTGTGGAATGAGCAGTTCTTC.

The chain combines TRBV28 with TRBJ2-3; TRBD1 aligns across 10 bases. J lost 4 bases, V lost 9 bases, and 10 bases had no gene match. The germline gives CDR1 MDHEN, CDR2 SYDVKM. The CDR3 is 15 residues long. The CDR3 protein is CASFPSGQGADTQYF. The CDR3 DNA follows: TGTGCCAGTTTTCCCTCAGGACAGGGGGCAGATACGCAGTATTTT.

This chain connects TRBV2 to TRBJ2-7, with TRBD1 identical over 7 bases. The junction had 11 bases not matched to a gene; V was cut back by 6 bases and J by 9 bases. The CDR3 spans 13 residues. CDR1 is SNHLY, CDR2 FYNNEI, per germline. CDR3 in DNA: TGTGCCAGCAGGCTTCGGACAGGTGGACGGCAGTACTTC. It specifies CASRLRTGGRQYF.

V gene TRBV7-8 combines with J gene TRBJ2-3; TRBD1 matches at 11 bases. Germline loops: CDR1 SGHVS, CDR2 FQNEAQ. The ends lost 4 bases at V and 4 bases at J; junction bases unmatched: 7. The CDR3 runs to 16 residues. Here the CDR3 reads CASSSSGGQGADTQYF. DNA of the CDR3: TGTGCCAGCAGCTCCTCTGGGGGACAGGGGGCAGATACGCAGTATTTT.

This clone appeared once. The chain employs TRBV7-2 and TRBJ2-5; 13 bases map to TRBD2. Germline values: CDR1 SGHTA, CDR2 FQGNSA. Trimming cost V 4 bases and J 5 bases; bases outside gene matches: 10. This CDR3 comprises 17 residues. DNA for the CDR3: TGTGCCAGCAGCTCTAAGACTAGCGGGGGGTTAGTGGAGACCCAGTACTTC. Translation: CASSSKTSGGLVETQYF.

This clone appeared once. The V and J genes are TRBV6-1 and TRBJ1-2; TRBD1 might be the D (6 bases). The CDR3 is 17 residues long. Trimming took off 0 bases at V and 1 base at J, with 15 bases between the two ends. Per the germline V gene, CDR1 is MNHNS and CDR2 is SASEGT. The CDR3 loop is CASSEAPPGANNYGYTF. CDR3 sequence (DNA): TGTGCCAGCAGTGAAGCCCCCCCAGGGGCGAATAACTATGGCTACACCTTC.

This clone has only a few counts. The chain uses TRBV5-6 and TRBJ2-7; tentatively, D is TRBD1 (6 bases). This CDR3 has 15 amino acids. The germline CDR1 and CDR2 sequences are SGHDT and YYEEEE. Deletions cut 4 bases from V and 0 bases from J, with 14 bases between. The CDR3 bases are TGTGCCAGCAGCGAGACAGGAGGCTACTCCTACGAGCAGTACTTC. Translating gives CASSETGGYSYEQYF.

The chain recombines TRBV5-1 with TRBJ2-4; 7 nucleotides match TRBD2. V lost 4 bases and J lost 3; bases outside the gene matches: 4. CDR3 length: 14 amino acids. The germline V gene has CDR1 SGHRS and CDR2 YFSETQ. DNA for the CDR3: TGCGCCAGCAGCGACCCGGGAGGCAAAAACATTCAGTACTTC. Its translation: CASSDPGGKNIQYF.

V usage is TRBV2 and J usage is TRBJ2-7; D possibly corresponds to TRBD2 (6 bases). This CDR3 region has 14 residues. Germline V gene lookup returns CDR1 SNHLY and CDR2 FYNNEI. The ends were cut back, 8 bases at V and 1 base at J, with 15 bases in the middle. The CDR3, as DNA: TGTGCCAGCGGTCGACTAGGCGGTTCCTACGAGCAGTACTTC. This gives the protein CASGRLGGSYEQYF. Full variable domain (remainder filled in from reference TRBV2 and TRBJ2-7): EPEVTQTPSHQVTQMGQEVILRCVPISNHLYFYWYRQILGQKVEFLVSFYNNEISEKSEIFDDQFSVERPDGSNFTLKIRSTKLEDSAMYFCASGRLGGSYEQYFGPGTRLTVT.

The genes are TRBV11-2 and TRBJ2-1; 7 bases align to TRBD2. The CDR3 consists of 16 residues. Germline lookup yields CDR1 SGHAT and CDR2 FQNNGV. The V segment lost 5 bases and the J segment 2 bases; nucleotides outside the gene matches: 9. CDR3 sequence reads: CASSIWAGVTYNEQFF. The CDR3 nucleotides are TGTGCCAGCAGCATATGGGCGGGAGTTACCTACAATGAGCAGTTCTTC. Using reference TRBV11-2 and TRBJ2-1 for the parts outside the CDR3, the full variable domain is EAGVAQSPRYKIIEKRQSVAFWCNPISGHATLYWYQQILGQGPKLLIQFQNNGVVDDSQLPKDRFSAERLKGVDSTLKIQPAKLEDSAVYLCASSIWAGVTYNEQFFGPGTRLTVL.

V is TRBV6-5 and J is TRBJ1-2, with D unclear. The germline V gene has CDR1 MNHEY and CDR2 SVGAGI. The germline V and J ends were trimmed by 6 bases and 0 bases, with 8 bases remaining between them. The CDR3 consists of 13 residues. Here the CDR3 reads CASSYRANYGYTF. The CDR3 coding sequence is TGTGCCAGCAGCTACAGAGCTAACTATGGCTACACCTTC.

The chain has TRBV29-1 and TRBJ1-2; 9 nucleotides align to TRBD1. V trimming: 6 bases; J trimming: 6 bases; junction bases outside the gene matches: 11. The CDR3 has 14 residues. From germline, CDR1 is SQVTM and CDR2 ANQGSEA. CDR3 region: CSVLTGGHGNGYTF. CDR3 DNA: TGCAGCGTCCTAACAGGGGGCCATGGGAATGGCTACACCTTC.

The V gene is TRBV28, the J gene TRBJ1-1, with D possibly matching TRBD1 (6 bases). CDR3 length: 17 residues. Trimming shortened V by 3 bases and J by 6 bases, and 23 bases separated the two germline ends. Germline lookup yields CDR1 MDHEN and CDR2 SYDVKM. The CDR3 loop is CASSFPRGRGREAEAFF. In DNA, the CDR3 is TGTGCCAGCAGTTTTCCCCGGGGCAGGGGTCGAGAAGCTGAAGCTTTCTTT.

The rearrangement links TRBV29-1 to TRBJ2-2, with TRBD2 matching over 13 bases. CDR1 and CDR2 from the germline V gene are SQVTM and ANQGSEA. CDR3 length: 15 amino acids. The V segment lost 7 bases and the J segment 5 bases; nucleotides outside the gene matches: 7. The CDR3 sequence: CSASGLAGRTGELFF. The CDR3 nucleotides read TGCAGCGCTTCGGGACTAGCGGGACGTACCGGGGAGCTGTTTTTT.

This chain connects TRBV27 to TRBJ1-5; no clear D. Germline V gene sequence: CDR1 MNHEY, CDR2 SMNVEV (reference sequence). This CDR3 is built from 16 residues. Trimming took off 4 bases at V and 2 bases at J, with 15 bases between the two ends. The CDR3 region is CASSYVSGVGNQPQHF. The CDR3 region has the DNA TGTGCCAGCAGTTATGTGTCGGGTGTGGGCAATCAGCCCCAGCATTTT.

This clone was seen only once. The V and J genes are TRBV2 and TRBJ1-2; no reliable D call. Germline V gene sequence: CDR1 SNHLY, CDR2 FYNNEI. CDR3 length: 12 residues. V was pared by 2 bases and J by 4 bases, with 5 bases between. CDR3 sequence reads: CASSEPSYGYTF. The DNA for the CDR3 is TGTGCCAGCAGTGAACCCTCCTATGGCTACACCTTC.

The CDR3 DNA follows: TGTGCCAGCTCACCTGGACTATACCAAGAGACCCAGTACTTC. Encoded protein: CASSPGLYQETQYF. The rearrangement uses TRBV18 and TRBJ2-5; D might be TRBD2 (6 bases). Trimming shortened V by 3 bases and J by 0 bases, and 8 bases separated the two germline ends. CDR1 and CDR2 (germline): KGHSH, LQKENI. The CDR3 has 14 amino acids.

The chain employs TRBV11-2 and TRBJ2-3; D unclear. From germline, CDR1 is SGHAT and CDR2 FQNNGV. V gave up 5 bases and J gave up 9 bases, with 6 bases separating them. The CDR3 spans 10 residues. The CDR3 sequence: CASSQVTQYF. DNA for the CDR3: TGTGCCAGCAGCCAGGTCACGCAGTATTTT.

The rearrangement joins TRBV5-1 to TRBJ2-3; no firm D call. The CDR3 spans 12 residues. Per the germline V gene, CDR1 is SGHRS and CDR2 is YFSETQ. Trimming shortened V by 4 bases and J by 8 bases, and 11 bases separated the two germline ends. The DNA of the CDR3 is TGCGCCAGCAGCCTGGACGTAGCTACGCAGTATTTT. Its translation: CASSLDVATQYF.

The chain is built from TRBV27 and TRBJ1-2, with D possibly matching TRBD1 (5 bases). The V and J ends lost 5 bases and 4 bases respectively, with 14 bases between them. The CDR3 spans 14 residues. From germline, CDR1 is MNHEY and CDR2 SMNVEV (reference sequence). The CDR3 is CASSPRQGAYGYTF. CDR3 DNA sequence: TGTGCCAGCAGTCCGCGGCAGGGCGCCTATGGCTACACCTTC.

The chain joins TRBV19 to TRBJ2-4; tentative D call: TRBD1 (5 bases). This CDR3 is built from 15 residues. The V end was cut by 5 bases, the J end by 0 bases, with 11 bases between. From germline, CDR1 is LNHDA and CDR2 SQIVND (reference sequence). The CDR3 spells CASSPGPLAKNIQYF. CDR3 DNA: TGTGCCAGTAGTCCAGGGCCCCTAGCCAAAAACATTCAGTACTTC. Filled out from reference TRBV19 and TRBJ2-4, the complete variable domain reads DGGITQSPKYLFRKEGQNVTLSCEQNLNHDAMYWYRQDPGQGLRLIYYSQIVNDFQKGDIAEGYSVSREKKESFPLTVTSAQKNPTAFYLCASSPGPLAKNIQYFGAGTRLSVL.